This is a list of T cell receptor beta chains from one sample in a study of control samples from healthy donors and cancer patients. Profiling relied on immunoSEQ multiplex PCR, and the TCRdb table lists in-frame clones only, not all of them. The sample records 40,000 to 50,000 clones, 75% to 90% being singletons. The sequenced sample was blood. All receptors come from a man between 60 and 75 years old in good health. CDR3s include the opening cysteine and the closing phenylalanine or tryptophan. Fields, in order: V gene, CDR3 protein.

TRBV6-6,CASSYPRAANTGELFF
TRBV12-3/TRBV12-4,CASSRRYEQYF
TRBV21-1,CASSTHGQGAFHYYEQYF
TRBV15,CATSAWGRSGNTIYF
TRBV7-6,CASSLNIGEARLAGENQYF
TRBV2,CASSSIGQGNEKLFF
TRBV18,CASSPLAGADTQYF
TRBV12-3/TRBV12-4,CASSLELNTEAFF
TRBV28,CASSPLGFNNEQFF
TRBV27,CASGTGLYSNQPQHF
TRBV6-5,CASSSLGQGSGGYTF
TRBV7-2,CASSLTSSSTDTQYF
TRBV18,CASSPVSTAGSSYNEQFF
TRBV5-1,CASSLGTSGVPNNEQFF
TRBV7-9,CASSHGTGGKTEAFF
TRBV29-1,CSVEDPGSTEQYF
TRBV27,CASSLSAPWGSSYEQYF
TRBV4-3,CASSQDSARNINTIYF
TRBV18,CASSQQSENTEAFF
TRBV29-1,CSVRDGGYSSGNTIYF
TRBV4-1,CASSQDREYQPQHF
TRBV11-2,CASSPRGTSNEQYF
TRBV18,CASSPADNSPLHF
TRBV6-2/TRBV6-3,CASSLNPYSGSSYNEQFF
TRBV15,CATSRAWGYRGWAEAFF
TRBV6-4,CASSDSLGMRGYTF
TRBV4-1,CASSQHFSSGTYNEQFF
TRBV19,CASSIPGRGYNEQFF
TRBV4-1,CASSPRGQGHIYGYTF
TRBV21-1,CASSKCSGASPGELFF
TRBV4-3,CASSQAGTGADTQYF
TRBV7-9,CASSPWTGDGYTF
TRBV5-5,CASSLRDGNQPQHF
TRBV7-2,CASSSSVPNTGELFF
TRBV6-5,CASSWGRENQPQHF
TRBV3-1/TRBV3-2,CASSNQVPIHSDNEQFF
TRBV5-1,CASSLDGDTQYF
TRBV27,CASSPGVWNTGELFF
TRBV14,CASSQDLGGAEFF
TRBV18,CASFPGLGYNEQFF
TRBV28,CAIRPSGRGTEAFF
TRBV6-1,CASSEVGRVLYGYTF
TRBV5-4,CASKREGSSNEQFF
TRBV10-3,CAISEPGQENTEAFF
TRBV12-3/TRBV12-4,CASRKFHSPLHF
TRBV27,CASSQGRGTEAFF
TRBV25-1,CASSPDRGPGDTQYF
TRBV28,CASTGQGHNQPQHF
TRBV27,CASSLGTGFSSYEQYF
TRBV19,CASSAGGGNQPQHF
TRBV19,CASSLQGYNQPQHF
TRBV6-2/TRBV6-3,CASSRTGSSYGYTF
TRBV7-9,CASSNPGPVNEKLFF
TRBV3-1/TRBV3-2,CASSQVPDYGYTF
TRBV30,CAWREKRRAGDTQYF
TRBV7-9,CASSLAGGMNTEAFF
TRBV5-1,CASSFQGGAYGYTF